This TCR beta chain was found in a study of beta chain features in type 1 diabetes. Study-level findings and limits: Naive, central memory and regulatory TCRB repertoires appeared more similar among patients than healthy donors. In cDNA sequencing, cells with high TCR expression could be over-represented.

Purity exceeded 95% in all sorted populations. Reverse transcription of all isolated RNA meant that expressed TCRB transcripts were sequenced. Method: immunoSEQ multiplex PCR; TCRdb's copy keeps in-frame clones and lacks some. Of hundreds of thousands of clones in the sample, 8% to 13% were seen once. The germline V gene encodes CDR1 MDHEN and CDR2 SYDVKM. Trimming at V came to 3 bases and at J to 5 bases, leaving 12 bases not matched to a gene. This CDR3 spans 18 amino acids. The table lists this clone with a few counts. What it recognizes is unknown. The clonotype was recovered from a woman in her twenties or thirties in good health. V gene TRBV28 combines with J gene TRBJ2-5; 13 bases are shared with TRBD2. Sample: naive CD4+ T cells from blood. The CDR3 nucleotides read TGTGCCAGCAGTTTTGGGGGGACTAGCGGGATTTCCGAGGAGACCCAGTACTTC. Its translation is CASSFGGTSGISEETQYF.